This T cell receptor beta chain was captured in a study of T cells after yellow fever vaccination. Synthesis of TCR cDNA relied on 5'RACE template switching, which attached a universal primer site and UMIs. TCRdb reprocessed the 5' RACE reads via MiXCR and lists one record per CDR3 protein. The table lists 620,000 or so distinct CDR3 sequences, approximately 13% of them singletons. The CDR3 has 14 residues. The V and J ends lost 6 bases and 0 bases respectively, with 11 bases between them. The V gene's germline CDR1 is DFQATT and CDR2 SNEGSKA (reference sequence). General study points: Though it reached lower strength, the secondary response hit its peak faster, day 5 versus 15. A large majority of primary-vaccination clones showed up again after the booster (under 98% CD4, almost 90% CD8). Some clonotypes were seen in both the CD4 and the CD8 compartments. These made up a small share and likely arose from convergent recombination.

Concerning this clonotype: Its antigen remains unidentified.

The chain joins TRBV20-1 to TRBJ1-4, with D perhaps matching TRBD1 (5 bases). The receptor comes from a young man who received the YFV17D yellow fever vaccine. Material: PBMCs, obtained on the day of the yellow fever booster vaccination. The CDR3 spells CSARPGSTNEKLFF. The CDR3 DNA sequence: TGCAGTGCCCGCCCAGGGTCAACTAATGAAAAACTGTTTTTT.